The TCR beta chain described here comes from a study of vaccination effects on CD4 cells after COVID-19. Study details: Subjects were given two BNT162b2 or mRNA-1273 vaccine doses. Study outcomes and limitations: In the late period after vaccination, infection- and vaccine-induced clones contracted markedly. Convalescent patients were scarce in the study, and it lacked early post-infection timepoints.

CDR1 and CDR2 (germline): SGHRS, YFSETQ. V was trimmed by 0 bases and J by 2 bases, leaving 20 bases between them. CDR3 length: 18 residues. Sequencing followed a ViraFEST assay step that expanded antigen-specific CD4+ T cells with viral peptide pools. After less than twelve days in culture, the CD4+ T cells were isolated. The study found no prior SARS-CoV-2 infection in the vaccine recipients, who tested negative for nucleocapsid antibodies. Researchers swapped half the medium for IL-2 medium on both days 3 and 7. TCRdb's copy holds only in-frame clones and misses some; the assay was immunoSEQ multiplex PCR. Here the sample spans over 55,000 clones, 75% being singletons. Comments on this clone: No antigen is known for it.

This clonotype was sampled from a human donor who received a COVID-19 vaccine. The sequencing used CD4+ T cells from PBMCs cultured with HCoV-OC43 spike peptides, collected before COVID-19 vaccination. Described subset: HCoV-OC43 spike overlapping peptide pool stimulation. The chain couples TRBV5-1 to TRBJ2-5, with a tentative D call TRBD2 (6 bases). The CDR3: CASSLGPLAGTTQETQYF. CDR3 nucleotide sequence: TGCGCCAGCAGCTTGGGTCCCCTTGCGGGGACCACTCAAGAGACCCAGTACTTC.